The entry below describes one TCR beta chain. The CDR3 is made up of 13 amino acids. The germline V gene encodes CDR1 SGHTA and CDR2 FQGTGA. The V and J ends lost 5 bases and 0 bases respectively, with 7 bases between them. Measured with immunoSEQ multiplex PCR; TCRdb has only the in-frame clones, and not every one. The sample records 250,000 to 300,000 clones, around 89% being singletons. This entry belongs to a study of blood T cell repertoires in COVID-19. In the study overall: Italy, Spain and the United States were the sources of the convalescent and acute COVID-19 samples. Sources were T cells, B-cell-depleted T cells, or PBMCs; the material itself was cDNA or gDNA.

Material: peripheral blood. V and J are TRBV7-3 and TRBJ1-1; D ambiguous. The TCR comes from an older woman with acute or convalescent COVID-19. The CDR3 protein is CASSHGVNTEAFF. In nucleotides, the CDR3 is TGTGCCAGCAGCCACGGGGTGAACACTGAAGCTTTCTTT.